Described below is a single TCR beta chain sequence and its context. Per the germline V gene, CDR1 is SQVTM and CDR2 is ANQGSEA. This CDR3 is built from 11 residues. The sample belongs to a study of cytomegalovirus exposure and HLA in healthy donors. PCR amplification relied on 60 Vbeta primers (plus 13 Jbeta primers). The assay was immunoSEQ multiplex PCR, and TCRdb's table has in-frame clones only and misses some. Its table records roughly 74,000 clones. Sequencing was done on a sample of PBMCs. This chain links TRBV29-1 with TRBJ2-5; D may be TRBD2 (5 bases). The J call is in doubt because the DNA end fits TRBJ2-7 better. This clonotype was obtained from a female donor in good health and CMV-seropositive. This chain's CDR3 is CSVRTVYEQYF. The CDR3 coding sequence is TGCAGCGTTCGGACTGTCTACGAGCAGTACTTC.